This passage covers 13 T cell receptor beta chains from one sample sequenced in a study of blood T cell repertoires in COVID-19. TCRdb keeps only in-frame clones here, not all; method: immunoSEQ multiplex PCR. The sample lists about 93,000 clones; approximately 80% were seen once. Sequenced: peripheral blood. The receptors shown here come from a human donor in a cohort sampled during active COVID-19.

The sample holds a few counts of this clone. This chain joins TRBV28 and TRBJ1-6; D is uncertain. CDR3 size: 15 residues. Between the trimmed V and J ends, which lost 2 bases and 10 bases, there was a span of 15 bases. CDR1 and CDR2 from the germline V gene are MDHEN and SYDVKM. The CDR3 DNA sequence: TGTGCCAGCAGTTTAGAAGAGTTGTTCGCGTCACCCCTCCACTTT. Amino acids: CASSLEELFASPLHF.

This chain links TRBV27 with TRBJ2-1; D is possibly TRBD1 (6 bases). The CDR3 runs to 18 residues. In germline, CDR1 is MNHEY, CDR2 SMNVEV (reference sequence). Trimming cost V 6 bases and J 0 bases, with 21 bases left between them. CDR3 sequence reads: CASRSQLLQGGSYNEQFF. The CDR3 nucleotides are TGTGCCAGCAGAAGTCAACTACTACAGGGTGGCTCCTACAATGAGCAGTTCTTC.

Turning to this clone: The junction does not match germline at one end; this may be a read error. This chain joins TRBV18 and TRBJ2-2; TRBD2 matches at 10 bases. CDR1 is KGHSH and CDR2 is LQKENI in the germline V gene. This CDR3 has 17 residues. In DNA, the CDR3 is TGTGCCAGCTCACCACGCAGCGGGGGGGCGAAAACCGGGGAGCTGTTTTTT. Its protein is CASSPRSGGAKTGELFF.

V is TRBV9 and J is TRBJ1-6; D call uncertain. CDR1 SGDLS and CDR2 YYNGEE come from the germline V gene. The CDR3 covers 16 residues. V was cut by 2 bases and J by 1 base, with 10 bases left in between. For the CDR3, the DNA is TGTGCCAGCAGCGTGGGAGCGGGGTCCTATAATTCACCCCTCCACTTT. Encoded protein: CASSVGAGSYNSPLHF.

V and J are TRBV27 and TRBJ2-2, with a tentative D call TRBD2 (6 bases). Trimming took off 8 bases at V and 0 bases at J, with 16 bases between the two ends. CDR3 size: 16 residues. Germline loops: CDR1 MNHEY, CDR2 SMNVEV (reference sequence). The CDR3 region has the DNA TGTGCCAGCCGTCCTGAGCGGGCTACGAACACCGGGGAGCTGTTTTTT. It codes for CASRPERATNTGELFF.

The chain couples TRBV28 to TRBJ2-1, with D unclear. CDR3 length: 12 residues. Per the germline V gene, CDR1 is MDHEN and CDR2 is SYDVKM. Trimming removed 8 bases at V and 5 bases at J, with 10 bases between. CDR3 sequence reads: CASCSLDNEQFF. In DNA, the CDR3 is TGTGCCAGCTGCTCCCTAGACAATGAGCAGTTCTTC.

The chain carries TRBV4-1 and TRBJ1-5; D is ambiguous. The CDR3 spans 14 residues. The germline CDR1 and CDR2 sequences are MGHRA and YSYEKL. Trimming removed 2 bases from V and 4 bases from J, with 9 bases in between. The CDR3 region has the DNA TGCGCCAGCAGCCAACTTTTCCCGAATCAGCCCCAGCATTTT. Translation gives CASSQLFPNQPQHF.

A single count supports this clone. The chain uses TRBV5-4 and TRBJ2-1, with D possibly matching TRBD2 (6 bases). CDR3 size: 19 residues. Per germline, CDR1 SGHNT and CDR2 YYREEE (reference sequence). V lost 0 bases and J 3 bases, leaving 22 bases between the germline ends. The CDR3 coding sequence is TGTGCCAGCAGCTTGGGGCGTGGGACTGTGACCCTACTCTACAATGAGCAGTTCTTC. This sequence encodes CASSLGRGTVTLLYNEQFF.

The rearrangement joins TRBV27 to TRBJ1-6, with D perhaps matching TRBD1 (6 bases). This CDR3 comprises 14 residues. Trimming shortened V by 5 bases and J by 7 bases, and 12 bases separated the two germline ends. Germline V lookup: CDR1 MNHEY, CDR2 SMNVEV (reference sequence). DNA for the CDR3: TGTGCCAGCAGTGGGGGCGCGAGGAATTCACCCCTCCACTTT. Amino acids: CASSGGARNSPLHF.

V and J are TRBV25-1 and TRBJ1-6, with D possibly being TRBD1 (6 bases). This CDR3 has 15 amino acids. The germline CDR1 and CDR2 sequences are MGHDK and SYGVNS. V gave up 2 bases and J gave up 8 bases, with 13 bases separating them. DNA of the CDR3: TGTGCCAGCAGTGAACTAGACAGGCTGGATTCACCCCTCCACTTT. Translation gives CASSELDRLDSPLHF.

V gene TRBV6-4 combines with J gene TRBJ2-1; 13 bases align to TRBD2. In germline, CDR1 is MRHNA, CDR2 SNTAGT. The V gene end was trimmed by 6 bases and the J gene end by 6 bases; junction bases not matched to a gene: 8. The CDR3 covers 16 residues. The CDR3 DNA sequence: TGTGCCAGCAGCGAGACCCGGACTAGCGGGAGCAATGAGCAGTTCTTC. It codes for CASSETRTSGSNEQFF.

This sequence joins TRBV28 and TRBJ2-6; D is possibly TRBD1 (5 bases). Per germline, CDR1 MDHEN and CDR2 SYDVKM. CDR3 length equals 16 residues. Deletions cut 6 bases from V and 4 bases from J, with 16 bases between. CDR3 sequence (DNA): TGTGCCAGCAGACTCACAGGTGCCGCGGGGGCCAACGTCCTGACTTTC. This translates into CASRLTGAAGANVLTF.

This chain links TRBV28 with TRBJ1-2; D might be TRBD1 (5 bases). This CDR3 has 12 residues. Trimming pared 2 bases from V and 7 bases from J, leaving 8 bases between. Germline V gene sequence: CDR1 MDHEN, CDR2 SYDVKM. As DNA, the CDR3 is TGTGCCAGCAGTTTAGTAGGGGCTGGCTACACCTTC. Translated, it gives CASSLVGAGYTF.